This entry features one T cell receptor beta chain sequence. The sample belongs to a study of CD8 T cells in Susac syndrome. Patients with stable or active relapsing-remitting disease, all of them treatment-naive, made up the multiple sclerosis controls. Trimming cost V 3 bases and J 2 bases, with 11 bases left between them. The germline V gene has CDR1 KGHSH and CDR2 LQKENI. The CDR3 has 16 amino acids. A quantity of roughly 0.5 to 1 ug RNA underwent reverse transcription using random hexamers. TCRdb re-called the immunoSEQ multiplex PCR reads with MiXCR, one entry per CDR3 protein. The sample lists a few hundred thousand distinct CDR3 sequences, roughly 96% occurring once.

The chain uses TRBV18 and TRBJ2-6; D may be TRBD2 (6 bases). The material sequenced was CD4+ T cells from PBMCs. This TCR derives from a human donor with multiple sclerosis. The CDR3 here is CASSPTPGAGANVLTF. The CDR3, as DNA: TGTGCCAGCTCACCGACCCCGGGGGCTGGGGCCAACGTCCTGACTTTC.